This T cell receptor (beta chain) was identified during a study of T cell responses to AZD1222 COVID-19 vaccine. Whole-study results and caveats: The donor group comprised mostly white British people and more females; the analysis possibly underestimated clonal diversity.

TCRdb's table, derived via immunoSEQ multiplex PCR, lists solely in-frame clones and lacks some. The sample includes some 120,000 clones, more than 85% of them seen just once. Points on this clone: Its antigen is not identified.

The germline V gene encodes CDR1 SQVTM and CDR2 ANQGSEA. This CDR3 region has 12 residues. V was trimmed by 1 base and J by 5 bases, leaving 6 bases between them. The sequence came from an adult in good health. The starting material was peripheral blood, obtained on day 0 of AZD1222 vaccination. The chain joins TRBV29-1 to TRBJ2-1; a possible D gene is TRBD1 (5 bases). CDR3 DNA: TGCAGCGTTGAAGTCAGGGACAATGAGCAGTTCTTC. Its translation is CSVEVRDNEQFF.